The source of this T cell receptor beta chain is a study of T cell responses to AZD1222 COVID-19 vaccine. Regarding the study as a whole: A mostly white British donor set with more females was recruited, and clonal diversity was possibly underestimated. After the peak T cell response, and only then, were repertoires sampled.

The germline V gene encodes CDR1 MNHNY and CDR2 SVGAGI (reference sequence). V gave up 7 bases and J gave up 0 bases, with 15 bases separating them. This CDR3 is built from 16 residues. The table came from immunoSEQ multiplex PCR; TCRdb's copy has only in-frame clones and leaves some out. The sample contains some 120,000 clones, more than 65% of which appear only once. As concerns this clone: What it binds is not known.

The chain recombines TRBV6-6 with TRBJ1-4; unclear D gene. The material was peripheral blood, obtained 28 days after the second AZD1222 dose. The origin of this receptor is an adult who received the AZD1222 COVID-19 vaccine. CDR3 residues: CASTRLQAATNEKLFF. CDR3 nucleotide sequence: TGTGCCAGCACCCGACTGCAGGCAGCAACTAATGAAAAACTGTTTTTT.